The sequence of this T cell receptor (beta chain) was determined in a study of blood T cell repertoires in COVID-19. Study-level information: Some COVID-19 samples were acute and others convalescent; all came from the United States, Italy and Spain. The analysed material was cDNA or gDNA that came from T cells, B-cell-depleted T cells, or PBMCs.

In the study's own analysis: Cell counts per sample came from amplifying reference gene primers. Repertoires were generated with immunoSEQ multiplex PCR, while TCRdb's copy carries only in-frame clones and drops some. Clone size and V and J calls were adopted from that table, with D and trimming inferred from the DNA. The sample includes about 170,000 clones, 87% of them seen just once. The CDR3 length is 14 residues. Trimming removed 5 bases from V and 0 bases from J, with 10 bases in between. Germline V gene sequence: CDR1 LNHDA, CDR2 SQIVND (reference sequence). This receptor was obtained from a man aged 18 to 29 with active or convalescent COVID-19. The V and J genes are TRBV19 and TRBJ1-2; tentative D call: TRBD1 (6 bases). What was sequenced was peripheral blood. The CDR3 nucleotides read TGTGCCAGTAGTCAGGACAGAGCTAACTATGGCTACACCTTC. Translated, it gives CASSQDRANYGYTF.